This T cell receptor beta chain was observed in a study of shared T cell receptors in the human thymus. CDR1 is SGHDN and CDR2 is FVKESK in the germline V gene. There are 15 residues in the CDR3. The V and J ends lost 4 bases and 4 bases respectively, with 16 bases between them. Libraries were prepared by immunoSEQ multiplex PCR; TCRdb keeps only in-frame clonotypes and omits some of them. There are hundreds of thousands of clones in the sample; around 87% occur only once, and 0.0094% lies in the top ten. The same specimen was also included in a second study, on human thymus T cells.

The chain recombines TRBV14 with TRBJ2-5; weak D call: TRBD1 (8 bases). The sample comprised thymocytes. The receptor was derived from a boy in the first two years of life with a congenital heart defect. The CDR3 DNA reads as TGTGCCAGCAGCCCAAGACAGGGGAGGGTAGAGACCCAGTACTTC. Its translation: CASSPRQGRVETQYF.